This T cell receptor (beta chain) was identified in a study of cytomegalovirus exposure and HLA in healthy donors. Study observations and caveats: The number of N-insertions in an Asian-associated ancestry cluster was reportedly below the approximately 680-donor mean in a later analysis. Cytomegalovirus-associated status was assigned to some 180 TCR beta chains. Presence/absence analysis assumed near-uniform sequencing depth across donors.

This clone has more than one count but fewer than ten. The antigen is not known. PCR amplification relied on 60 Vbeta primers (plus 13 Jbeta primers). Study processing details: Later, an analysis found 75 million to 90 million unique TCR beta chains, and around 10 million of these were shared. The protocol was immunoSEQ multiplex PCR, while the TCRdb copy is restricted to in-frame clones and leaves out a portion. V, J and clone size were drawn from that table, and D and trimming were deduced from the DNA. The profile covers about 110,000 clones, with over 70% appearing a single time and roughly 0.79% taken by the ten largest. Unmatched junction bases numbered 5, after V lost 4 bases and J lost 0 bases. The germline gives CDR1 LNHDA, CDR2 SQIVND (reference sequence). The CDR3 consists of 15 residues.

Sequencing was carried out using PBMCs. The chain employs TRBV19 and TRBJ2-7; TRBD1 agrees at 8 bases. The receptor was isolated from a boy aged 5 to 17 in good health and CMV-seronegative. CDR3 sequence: CASSRGQESSYEQYF. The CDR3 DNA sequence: TGTGCCAGTAGTAGGGGACAGGAGAGCTCCTACGAGCAGTACTTC.